What follows are 8 T cell receptor beta chains derived from one specimen sequenced in a study of cytomegalovirus exposure and HLA in healthy donors. Using immunoSEQ multiplex PCR, the repertoire was profiled, and TCRdb retains in-frame clones only, with some absent. The sample lists tens of thousands of clones, approximately 91% occurring once. The sequenced sample was PBMCs. Receptors originate from a man between 25 and 39 years old in good health and CMV-seronegative.

This chain uses TRBV7-9 with TRBJ2-2, with D perhaps TRBD2 (6 bases). Looked up from germline, CDR1 is SEHNR and CDR2 is FQNEAQ (reference sequence). The CDR3 loop spans 16 amino acids. Trimming took off 7 bases at V and 5 bases at J, with 20 bases between the two ends. Here the CDR3 reads CASTKEGRVRTGELFF. CDR3 nucleotide sequence: TGTGCCAGCACCAAGGAGGGCCGAGTAAGGACCGGGGAGCTGTTTTTT.

This sequence joins TRBV15 and TRBJ1-3; 11 nucleotides match TRBD1. Germline V lookup: CDR1 LNHNV, CDR2 YYDKDF (reference sequence). V was clipped by 3 bases and J by 0 bases; unmatched bases: 1. The CDR3 runs 16 residues. Here the CDR3 reads CATSRDRGHSGNTIYF. The CDR3 nucleotides are TGTGCCACCAGCAGGGACAGGGGGCACTCTGGAAACACCATATATTTT.

The chain carries TRBV15 and TRBJ2-7; 9 bases align to TRBD1. The V segment lost 4 bases and the J segment 2 bases; nucleotides outside the gene matches: 6. This CDR3 has 15 amino acids. Germline lookup yields CDR1 LNHNV and CDR2 YYDKDF (reference sequence). The CDR3 bases are TGTGCCACCAGCAAGGACAGGGGCCCTACCTACGAGCAGTACTTC. The encoded protein is CATSKDRGPTYEQYF.

CDR3 sequence reads: CASSVVERASYNEQFF. The CDR3 bases are TGTGCCAGCAGCGTAGTGGAGCGGGCCTCCTACAATGAGCAGTTCTTC. This sequence joins TRBV9 and TRBJ2-1; possible D gene TRBD2, 6 bases. The length of the CDR3 is 16 residues. CDR1 is SGDLS and CDR2 is YYNGEE in the germline V gene. V lost 0 bases and J lost 0, with 10 bases in between.

V usage is TRBV20-1 and J usage is TRBJ1-6; D is uncertain. The germline CDR1 and CDR2 sequences are DFQATT and SNEGSKA (reference sequence). This CDR3 is built from 11 residues. V dropped 6 bases and J dropped 10 bases, with 10 bases sitting between them. CDR3 DNA sequence: TGCAGTGCCCTGGTCGGGTCACCCCTCCACTTT. This encodes CSALVGSPLHF.

This chain links TRBV7-8 with TRBJ2-7, with TRBD1 matching over 7 bases. CDR1 is SGHVS and CDR2 is FQNEAQ in the germline V gene. With 1 base clipped from V and 4 bases from J, the junction kept 7 bases outside the gene matches. The CDR3 is 15 residues long. CDR3 nucleotide sequence: TGTGCCAGCAGCTTAGAGGCAGGGGGAGTGTACGAGCAGTACTTC. Translated, it gives CASSLEAGGVYEQYF.

This clone was found once. The genes are TRBV2 and TRBJ2-1, with D perhaps TRBD2 (6 bases). This CDR3 is 14 amino acids long. The ends were cut back, 1 base at V and 10 bases at J, with 14 bases in the middle. CDR1 and CDR2 from the germline V gene are SNHLY and FYNNEI. Written as DNA, the CDR3 is TGTGCCAGCAGTGAAGGCCTACTGGCGGGAGAGCAGTTCTTC. This encodes CASSEGLLAGEQFF.

This chain connects TRBV9 to TRBJ2-3, with TRBD2 matching 12 bases. Unmatched junction bases numbered 1, after V lost 4 bases and J lost 1 base. Germline lookup yields CDR1 SGDLS and CDR2 YYNGEE. This CDR3 has 15 amino acids. The CDR3 sequence: CASSLAGGGTDTQYF. The CDR3 nucleotides are TGTGCCAGCAGCCTAGCGGGGGGGGGCACAGATACGCAGTATTTT.